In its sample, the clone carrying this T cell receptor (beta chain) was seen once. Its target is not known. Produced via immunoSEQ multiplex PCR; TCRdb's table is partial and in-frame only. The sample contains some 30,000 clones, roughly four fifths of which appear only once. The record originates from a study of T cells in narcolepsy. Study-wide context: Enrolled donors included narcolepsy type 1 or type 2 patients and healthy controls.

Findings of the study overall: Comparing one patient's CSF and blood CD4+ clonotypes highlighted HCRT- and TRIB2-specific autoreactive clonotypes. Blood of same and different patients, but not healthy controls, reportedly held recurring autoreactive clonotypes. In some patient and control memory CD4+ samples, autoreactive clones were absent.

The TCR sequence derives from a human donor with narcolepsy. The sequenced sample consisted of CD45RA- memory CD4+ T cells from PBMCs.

CDR3 DNA sequence: TGTGCCAGTAGCTTACTCCGGGACACTTATAGCAATCAGCCCCAGCATTTT. The encoded protein is CASSLLRDTYSNQPQHF. The V gene is TRBV19, the J gene TRBJ1-5, with D possibly matching TRBD1 (6 bases). Per the germline V gene, CDR1 is LNHDA and CDR2 is SQIVND (reference sequence). Trimming left V 6 bases short and J 0 bases short, with 18 bases between. The CDR3 totals 17 residues.